The TCR beta chain described here comes from a study of blood T cell repertoires in COVID-19. Per the germline V gene, CDR1 is ENHRY and CDR2 is SYGVKD. Trimming cost V 4 bases and J 1 base; bases outside gene matches: 6. The CDR3 is made up of 16 amino acids. Sequenced by immunoSEQ multiplex PCR; TCRdb stores in-frame clones only, minus some. The sample yields approximately 150,000 clones, 87% seen once. The age range of participants was roughly 18 to 90 years, with residence in roughly 25 US areas. Exposed volunteers were people who met a COVID-19 case within 2 weeks before study entry. Sequencing input: PBMCs or T cells enriched from blood (not recorded which). The clonotype comes from a woman in her thirties or forties who had been exposed to COVID-19. V and J are TRBV10-3 and TRBJ1-2, with 10 bases identical to TRBD1. CDR3 protein: CAISGTGGNINYGYTF. The DNA for the CDR3 is TGTGCCATCAGTGGGACAGGGGGTAATATTAACTATGGCTACACCTTC.